The rows below give T cell receptor beta chains drawn from one sample of a study of shared clonotypes between healthy human individuals. Libraries were prepared by immunoSEQ multiplex PCR; TCRdb keeps only in-frame clonotypes and omits some of them. In the table there are around 2,100,000 clones, about 95% of which are singletons. Sequencing was done on a sample of naive CD8+ T cells sorted from blood. These receptors all stem from a man younger than 35 in good health. The CDR3 runs from the conserved cysteine through the conserved F or W. Each record gives: clone size, V gene, D gene, J gene, CDR3 DNA, CDR3 protein. A D gene is named only where the DNA matches it firmly. Part of the rows lack a size; the others show once, few, many or a class for expanded clones.

>few|TRBV28|-|TRBJ2-5
TGTGCCAGCAGTTTCCAGGAGACCCAGTACTTC
CASSFQETQYF
>-|TRBV27|-|TRBJ2-5
TGTGCCAGCAGTTTGACCATTTGGGAGACCCAGTACTTC
CASSLTIWETQYF
>few|TRBV27|-|TRBJ1-1
TGTGCCAGCAGTTTAGGAGGGAACACTGAAGCTTTCTTT
CASSLGGNTEAFF
>-|TRBV2|-|TRBJ2-7
TGTGCCAGCAGTGGAAGCGGTAGCTCCTACGAGCAGTACTTC
CASSGSGSSYEQYF
>-|TRBV30|-|TRBJ2-7
TGTGCCTGGAGTGTTATGTTAGCCTACGAGCAGTACTTC
CAWSVMLAYEQYF
>-|TRBV27|-|TRBJ2-4
TGTGCCAGCAGTTTATACCGACAGGGCGGGGGACTAGCCAAAAACATTCAGTACTTC
CASSLYRQGGGLAKNIQYF
>-|TRBV6-5|-|TRBJ2-1
TGTGCCAGCAGTTACAAGCGGCGTGGCAATGAGCAGTTCTTC
CASSYKRRGNEQFF
>-|TRBV5-1|-|TRBJ1-2
TGCGCCAGCAGCCCCACAGGGAACAACTATGGCTACACCTTC
CASSPTGNNYGYTF
>-|TRBV5-4|-|TRBJ2-1
TGTGCCAGCAGCTTTATTGGACTTTCGAATGAGCAGTTCTTC
CASSFIGLSNEQFF
>-|TRBV10-3|TRBD2|TRBJ2-1
TGTGCCATCAGTGAGTCGTCGGGGGGGCCTAATAATGAGCAGTTCTTC
CAISESSGGPNNEQFF
>-|TRBV5-6|TRBD2|TRBJ2-3
TGTGCCAGCAGCTTTCAAATGACTAGCGGCACAGATACGCAGTATTTT
CASSFQMTSGTDTQYF
>-|TRBV27|TRBD1|TRBJ1-1
TGTGCCAGCAGCGACAGGGATTCGGACACTGAAGCTTTCTTT
CASSDRDSDTEAFF
>-|TRBV18|-|TRBJ1-1
TGTGCCAGCTCACAGGGCGGCACTGAAGCTTTCTTT
CASSQGGTEAFF
>-|TRBV7-9|TRBD1|TRBJ1-1
TGTGCCAGCAGCAAGACAGGGCTGAACACTGAAGCTTTCTTT
CASSKTGLNTEAFF
>-|TRBV7-2|TRBD1|TRBJ1-5
TGTGCCAGCAGCCTATACGACAGGGTATACAATCAGCCCCAGCATTTT
CASSLYDRVYNQPQHF
>-|TRBV5-1|TRBD1|TRBJ2-7
TGCGCCAGCAGCGGCGGACAGGGTTTCTACGAGCAGTACTTC
CASSGGQGFYEQYF
>-|TRBV13|-|TRBJ1-1
TGTGCCAGCAGCTCTCCCCATGGAACGAACACTGAAGCTTTCTTT
CASSSPHGTNTEAFF
>-|TRBV2|-|TRBJ2-1
TGTGCCAGCAGTCGCCCCAGCTCCTACAATGAGCAGTTCTTC
CASSRPSSYNEQFF
>-|TRBV27|-|TRBJ2-3
TGTGCCAGCAGTTTGGTGGTTCCCCTTCTGACAGATACGCAGTATTTT
CASSLVVPLLTDTQYF
>-|TRBV27|-|TRBJ2-1
TGTGCCAGCAGTTTATATGGGGGTTACAATGAGCAGTTCTTC
CASSLYGGYNEQFF
>-|TRBV6-5|-|TRBJ2-3
TGTGCCAGCAGTCCGGGGGGCCGTCAAGATACGCAGTATTTT
CASSPGGRQDTQYF
>-|TRBV7-9|TRBD2|TRBJ2-5
TGTGCCAGCAGCATACCCTTTAGCGGGCCTTACCAAGAGACCCAGTACTTC
CASSIPFSGPYQETQYF
>-|TRBV6-5|-|TRBJ2-7
TGTGCCAGCAGTGGACAGTACCTGGGGTACGAGCAGTACTTC
CASSGQYLGYEQYF
>-|TRBV6-5|-|TRBJ1-4
TGTGCCAGCAGTTACGACACATTCTCAACTAATGAAAAACTGTTTTTT
CASSYDTFSTNEKLFF
>once|TRBV27|-|TRBJ1-4
TGTGCCAGCAGTTTGAGGGGATACGAAAAACTGTTTTTT
CASSLRGYEKLFF
>-|TRBV21-1|-|TRBJ1-2
TGTGCCAGCATCCGAGAGGGGACCTATGGCTACACCTTC
CASIREGTYGYTF
>once|TRBV27|-|TRBJ1-6
TGTGCCAGCAGTTTACTCGGGGGAAATTCACCCCTCCACTTT
CASSLLGGNSPLHF
>-|TRBV27|TRBD1|TRBJ1-4
TGTGCCAGCAGCCCGCTAACGGGCCATACGGGACAGCTTAATGAAAAACTGTTTTTT
CASSPLTGHTGQLNEKLFF
>-|TRBV4-1|TRBD2|TRBJ2-5
TGCGCCAGCAGCCAAGAACCGAGACTAGCGGGGGGCCAAGAGACCCAGTACTTC
CASSQEPRLAGGQETQYF
>once|TRBV2|-|TRBJ2-1
TGTGCCAGCAGTGAAAAGAACGGAAAAGTGGGCAATGAGCAGTTCTTC
CASSEKNGKVGNEQFF
>-|TRBV4-1|-|TRBJ2-7
TGCGCCAGCAGCCAGATAACTAGCTACGAGCAGTACTTC
CASSQITSYEQYF
>-|TRBV5-8|-|TRBJ2-7
TGTGCCAGCAACCCCACCTACGAGCAGTACTTC
CASNPTYEQYF
>-|TRBV5-1|-|TRBJ1-1
TGCGCCAGCAGGCCAGGGGTGGGCACTGAAGCTTTCTTT
CASRPGVGTEAFF
>-|TRBV6-1|-|TRBJ2-3
TGTGCCAGCTGGGACTTCACAGATACGCAGTATTTT
CASWDFTDTQYF
>-|TRBV4-1|-|TRBJ1-2
TGCGCCAGCAGCCAAAACAGCTATGGCTACACCTTC
CASSQNSYGYTF
>few|TRBV7-9|-|TRBJ2-4
TGTGCCAGCAGCTGGACCAACCGAGAGGCCAAAAACATTCAGTACTTC
CASSWTNREAKNIQYF
>-|TRBV6-5|TRBD2|TRBJ2-3
TGTGCCAGCAGTTACCAGGGACTAGCGAGCACAGATACGCAGTATTTT
CASSYQGLASTDTQYF